The rows below give T cell receptor beta chains drawn from one sample of a study of blood T cell repertoires in COVID-19. TCRdb's table, derived via immunoSEQ multiplex PCR, lists solely in-frame clones and lacks some. The sample lists about 140,000 clones, roughly 84% occurring once. Sequencing was performed on PBMCs or T cells enriched from blood (not recorded which). Every receptor here comes from a man aged 35-49 years with acute COVID-19. The CDR3 runs from the conserved cysteine through the conserved F or W. A D gene is named only where the DNA matches it firmly. Not all rows give a size; the values are once, few, many and, for expanded clones, a class.

j_gene | d_gene | v_gene | abundance | CDR3nt | CDR3aa
TRBJ2-3 | NA | TRBV11-2 | NA | TGTGCCAGCAGCCTCACCCTAGCTTTGAACACAGATACGCAGTATTTT | CASSLTLALNTDTQYF
TRBJ1-4 | TRBD1 | TRBV30 | NA | TGTGCCTGGAGTGTAGGGACAGGGGTTGGAAAACTGTTTTTT | CAWSVGTGVGKLFF
TRBJ1-4 | NA | TRBV6-5 | NA | TGTGCCAGCAGTTACTCGTTTGTTTCCGCGGAAAAACTGTTTTTT | CASSYSFVSAEKLFF
TRBJ1-6 | NA | TRBV12-3/TRBV12-4 | NA | TGTGCCAGCACCGACAGGTGGAATTCACCCCTCCACTTT | CASTDRWNSPLHF
TRBJ1-6 | TRBD1 | TRBV4-2 | few | TGTGCCAGCAGCCCAGTGAGGGACAGTAATTCACCCCTCCACTTT | CASSPVRDSNSPLHF
TRBJ2-5 | NA | TRBV2 | NA | TGTGCCAGCAGTGACGAGGGCCTGAGGGCGGAGACCCAGTACTTC | CASSDEGLRAETQYF
TRBJ1-3 | NA | TRBV5-8 | NA | TGTGCCAGCAGCTTGAGGGGATCTGGAAACACCATATATTTT | CASSLRGSGNTIYF
TRBJ2-5 | TRBD1 | TRBV29-1 | NA | TGCAGCGTTCTGACAGGGGCTGCAGAGACCCAGTACTTC | CSVLTGAAETQYF
TRBJ2-2 | NA | TRBV7-9 | NA | TGTGCCAGCAGCCTAGCCAATCAGGGAACCGGGGAGCTGTTTTTT | CASSLANQGTGELFF
TRBJ1-2 | TRBD1 | TRBV7-6 | NA | TGTGCCAGCAGCAATCGACAGGGGGGCGGCTACACCTTC | CASSNRQGGGYTF
TRBJ2-1 | TRBD2 | TRBV7-9 | NA | TGTGCCAGCAGCCCACTAGCGGGACAATACAATGAGCAGTTCTTC | CASSPLAGQYNEQFF
TRBJ2-7 | NA | TRBV29-1 | NA | TGCAGCGTACAGACAACCTCCTACGAGCAGTACTTC | CSVQTTSYEQYF
TRBJ2-1 | TRBD2 | TRBV19 | NA | TGTGCCAGTAGTATGAGGGCGGGAGGCTTGTACAATGAGCAGTTCTTC | CASSMRAGGLYNEQFF
TRBJ2-7 | TRBD2 | TRBV28 | NA | TGTGCCAGCAGAACGGGAGGGCCCTACGAGCAGTACTTC | CASRTGGPYEQYF
TRBJ2-3 | TRBD1 | TRBV2 | NA | TGTGCCCACGGACAGGCTAGCACAGATACGCAGTATTTT | CAHGQASTDTQYF
TRBJ1-6 | TRBD1 | TRBV7-2 | NA | TGTGCCAGCAGTTTTTCAGGGGGTGCTAATTCACCCCTCCACTTT | CASSFSGGANSPLHF
TRBJ2-1 | NA | TRBV11-2 | NA | TGTGCCAGCAGCTTCAGGGGAGGGGGAAATGAGCAGTTCTTC | CASSFRGGGNEQFF
TRBJ1-5 | NA | TRBV6-5 | NA | TGTGCCAGCAGACGCCAGAGCAATCAGCCCCAGCATTTT | CASRRQSNQPQHF
TRBJ2-7 | NA | TRBV7-2 | few | TGTGCCAGCAGCTTAGTCCACAGGGCCGAGCAGTACTTC | CASSLVHRAEQYF
TRBJ2-3 | NA | TRBV12-3/TRBV12-4 | NA | TGTGCCAGCGCTCGGGATACGCAGTATTTT | CASARDTQYF
TRBJ1-2 | TRBD1 | TRBV27 | few | TGTGCCAGCAGTTTATCGATTACAGGGGAAGTCTATGGCTACACCTTC | CASSLSITGEVYGYTF
TRBJ1-5 | NA | TRBV4-3 | NA | TGCGCCAGCAGCCAAGACAGGGTGGGCCAGCCCCAGCATTTT | CASSQDRVGQPQHF
TRBJ1-3 | TRBD1 | TRBV10-3 | NA | TGTGCCATCTCGCTGACAGGGGCTGTGGGTGGAAACACCATATATTTT | CAISLTGAVGGNTIYF
TRBJ1-5 | NA | TRBV12-3/TRBV12-4 | NA | TGTGCCAGCAGTCTATCTGCTGATCAGCCCCAGCATTTT | CASSLSADQPQHF
TRBJ1-4 | NA | TRBV4-2 | NA | TGTGCCAGCAGCCAAGACCGAACAGGGAAGTGGGATGAAAAGCTGTTTTTT | CASSQDRTGKWDEKLFF
TRBJ2-7 | TRBD1 | TRBV20-1 | few | TGCAGTGCTAGTCTCCCCGGGACAGCGGCCTACGAGCAGTACTTC | CSASLPGTAAYEQYF
TRBJ1-2 | TRBD1 | TRBV14 | NA | TGTGCCAGCAGCCAAGGTCCGGGACAGGAAATCTTC | CASSQGPGQEIF
TRBJ2-1 | NA | TRBV6-2/TRBV6-3 | NA | TGTGCCAGCAGCCCACAGTTGACAGATTACAATGAGCAGTTCTTC | CASSPQLTDYNEQFF
TRBJ2-1 | TRBD1 | TRBV19 | NA | TGTGCCAGTAGTAACGGACAGGTTATCACAGATGAGCAGTTCTTC | CASSNGQVITDEQFF
TRBJ1-1 | NA | TRBV7-7 | NA | TGTGCCAGCAGCTTATCAGGGGATACTGAAGCTTTCTTT | CASSLSGDTEAFF
TRBJ2-1 | NA | TRBV5-4 | NA | TGTGCCAGCAGCTTGCTGACAGGAAGCAATGAGCAGTTCTTC | CASSLLTGSNEQFF
TRBJ2-1 | TRBD2 | TRBV5-1 | NA | TGCGCCAGCAGCTTGGCTGCTAGCGGGAGGGCCGGTAATGAGCAGTTCTTC | CASSLAASGRAGNEQFF
TRBJ2-1 | NA | TRBV10-2 | few | TGCGCCAGCAGTGCGAACTCACACAATGAGCAGTTCTTC | CASSANSHNEQFF
TRBJ2-1 | TRBD2 | TRBV7-2 | NA | TGTGCCAGCAGCTCAATAGCGGGAAACTACAATGAGCAGTTCTTC | CASSSIAGNYNEQFF
TRBJ2-2 | TRBD1 | TRBV6-5 | NA | TGTGCCAGCAGCAGACAGGGGGGGACCGGGGAGCTGTTTTTT | CASSRQGGTGELFF
TRBJ2-3 | TRBD1 | TRBV7-9 | NA | TGTGCCAGCAGCTTAGGAATGGGACAGGGGGCCACAGATACGCAGTATTTT | CASSLGMGQGATDTQYF
TRBJ2-5 | NA | TRBV20-1 | NA | TGCAGTGCGTCTCAAGAGACCCAGTACTTC | CSASQETQYF
TRBJ2-7 | TRBD2 | TRBV4-3 | NA | TGCGCCAGCAGCCAAGATGAGGCTAGCGGCACCTACGAGCAGTACTTC | CASSQDEASGTYEQYF
TRBJ1-3 | TRBD1 | TRBV19 | NA | TGTGCCAGTAGTCCCCTCCAACAACAGGGGGCTCGAAACACCATATATTTT | CASSPLQQQGARNTIYF
TRBJ2-7 | TRBD1 | TRBV5-6 | NA | TGTGCCAGCAGCTGGGGACAGGCCTACTCCTACGAGCAGTACTTC | CASSWGQAYSYEQYF
TRBJ1-6 | TRBD1 | TRBV10-3 | NA | TGTGCCATCAGTCTAACAGGGGCCCTCAACAATTCACCCCTCCACTTT | CAISLTGALNNSPLHF
TRBJ1-5 | NA | TRBV4-3 | NA | TGCGCCAGCAGCCAAGCTCACAGGGTTGGCAATCAGCCCCAGCATTTT | CASSQAHRVGNQPQHF
TRBJ1-3 | NA | TRBV5-1 | NA | TGCGCCAGCAGCCCCAACCCCGGTGGTTCTGGAAACACCATATATTTT | CASSPNPGGSGNTIYF
TRBJ2-4 | NA | TRBV11-3 | few | TGTGCCAGCAGCACGAAATTACTAGCCAAAAACATTCAGTACTTC | CASSTKLLAKNIQYF
TRBJ1-1 | NA | TRBV5-1 | once | TGCGCCAGTCGCGATGGGAACACTGAAGCTTTCTTT | CASRDGNTEAFF
TRBJ2-2 | TRBD2 | TRBV30 | NA | TGTGCCTGGATCCCAGCGGGAGTGGGCGCCGGGGAGCTGTTTTTT | CAWIPAGVGAGELFF
TRBJ1-1 | NA | TRBV5-1 | NA | TGCGCCAGCAGCTTGATCTCGGGAGGTTATACTGAAGCTTTCTTT | CASSLISGGYTEAFF
TRBJ2-1 | TRBD2 | TRBV28 | NA | TGTGCCAGCAGTTTGGTACTAGCGGAGTACAATGAGCAGTTCTTC | CASSLVLAEYNEQFF
TRBJ2-5 | TRBD2 | TRBV7-8 | NA | TGTGCCAGCAGCTTAGCGGGTAGCGGGAGGGGACGAGAGACCCAGTACTTC | CASSLAGSGRGRETQYF
TRBJ1-2 | NA | TRBV2 | few | TGTGCCAGCAGTCTCGACGCAGGCTATGGCTACACCTTC | CASSLDAGYGYTF
TRBJ1-4 | NA | TRBV7-8 | NA | TGTGCCAGCAGCCCAACGCCAGCAACTAATGAAAAACTGTTTTTT | CASSPTPATNEKLFF
TRBJ2-1 | NA | TRBV6-6 | once | TGTGCCAGCACCCCAAGGCAGGACAATGAGCAGTTCTTC | CASTPRQDNEQFF
TRBJ1-2 | TRBD1 | TRBV28 | NA | TGTGCCAGCAGTTTGGAGACAGGGGGAAACTATGGCTACACCTTC | CASSLETGGNYGYTF
TRBJ2-3 | TRBD1 | TRBV5-1 | NA | TGCGCCAGCAGCTCCCGACAGGGTGTAGGAGATACGCAGTATTTT | CASSSRQGVGDTQYF
TRBJ1-6 | TRBD1 | TRBV27 | NA | TGTGCCAGCAGTTCAGAGACAGGGGAGGTTTCACCCCTCCACTTT | CASSSETGEVSPLHF
TRBJ1-4 | NA | TRBV13 | NA | TGTGCCAGCAGCTCGAGGACAGATGCAACTAATGAAAAACTGTTTTTT | CASSSRTDATNEKLFF
TRBJ1-4 | NA | TRBV7-9 | NA | TGTGCCAGCAGCTTCGCACAGCATAATGAAAAACTGTTTTTT | CASSFAQHNEKLFF
TRBJ2-7 | TRBD2 | TRBV5-4 | NA | TGTGCCAGCAGCCCGCCGGGACTAGCCGAACACGAGCAGTACTTC | CASSPPGLAEHEQYF
TRBJ2-1 | TRBD1 | TRBV12-3/TRBV12-4 | NA | TGTGCCAGCAGGACAGGGTCGAGCAATGAGCAGTTCTTC | CASRTGSSNEQFF
TRBJ2-7 | NA | TRBV6-5 | NA | TGTGCCAGCAGTCCCGAGACAGGACCCTACGAGCAGTACTTC | CASSPETGPYEQYF